The present T cell receptor (beta chain) was sequenced within a study of CD8+ T cells in alopecia areata. Study observations and caveats: A single nonresponder leaves the baseline CD8+ expansion link to response uncertain. Scalp clonality and expanded CD8+ clones among the top 100 were significantly decreased by tofacitinib.

About this clone itself: Its antigen is undetermined.

The treatment was: oral pan-JAK inhibitor, 5-10 mg twice daily. Alopecia areata patients provided lesional scalp punch biopsies and peripheral blood. Extracted RNA was reverse transcribed, and the resulting cDNA served as sequencing template. Data came from immunoSEQ multiplex PCR; TCRdb stores just in-frame clones and leaves some out. Here the sample spans about 110,000 clones, around 84% being singletons. The TCR sequence derives from a human donor with alopecia areata. Sequenced here: CD8+ T cells sorted from blood, sampled at week 24, from a patient treated with tofacitinib.

The CDR3 nucleotides read TGTGCCAGCAGCCCGTTTCCCTACAATGAGCAGTTCTTC. Its protein is CASSPFPYNEQFF. This chain joins TRBV2 and TRBJ2-1; D is ambiguous. The germline gives CDR1 SNHLY, CDR2 FYNNEI. The CDR3 runs to 13 residues. V dropped 6 bases and J dropped 2 bases, with 8 bases sitting between them. Based on the CDR3 plus reference TRBV2 and TRBJ2-1, the full variable domain is EPEVTQTPSHQVTQMGQEVILRCVPISNHLYFYWYRQILGQKVEFLVSFYNNEISEKSEIFDDQFSVERPDGSNFTLKIRSTKLEDSAMYFCASSPFPYNEQFFGPGTRLTVL.